This is a list of T cell receptor beta chains from one sample in a study of T cell repertoires in cytomegalovirus infection. MiXCR, run by TCRdb on the reads, gives a single entry per CDR3 protein. The table has around 120,000 distinct CDR3 sequences, about 40% seen once. Their antigens are not known. The sequencing used CD8+ T cells from cultured PBMCs, collected from culture after CMV antigen stimulation. Receptors originate from a human donor in good health (CMV status not recorded). Some clones in this sample may be carry-over from other donors' samples. Both conserved end residues are part of each CDR3. Fields, in order: clone size, D gene, J gene, V gene, CDR3 protein, CDR3 DNA. A D gene is named only where the DNA matches it firmly. Some rows have no size entry. The others give once, few or many, or a class for an expanded clone.

>-|TRBD1|TRBJ2-3|TRBV7-9
CASRPGTGESDTQYF
TGTGCCAGCAGGCCCGGGACAGGGGAATCAGATACGCAGTATTTT
>few|-|TRBJ1-1|TRBV2
CASPGEGRAGTEAFF
TGTGCCTCTCCCGGGGAGGGTCGGGCAGGCACTGAAGCTTTCTTT
>-|-|TRBJ2-3|TRBV27
CASMVGGPMTDTQYF
TGTGCCAGCATGGTAGGGGGGCCCATGACAGATACGCAGTATTTT
>-|-|TRBJ2-1|TRBV27
CAGFRTPEGCNEQFF
TGTGCCGGGTTCCGGACACCTGAGGGGTGCAATGAGCAGTTCTTC
>-|-|TRBJ1-4|TRBV25-1
CASSEVSDTFNEKPFF
TGTGCCAGCAGTGAAGTCTCAGACACCTTTAATGAAAAACCGTTTTTT
>-|-|TRBJ2-4|TRBV19
CASSEGAKNIQYF
TGTGCCAGTAGTGAGGGCGCCAAAAACATTCAGTACTTC
>few|TRBD2|TRBJ2-3|TRBV27
CASSLSALAGVNGDTQYF
TGTGCCAGCAGTCTGTCTGCTCTAGCGGGGGTTAACGGGGATACGCAGTATTTT
>few|TRBD2|TRBJ2-1|TRBV7-6
CASSLATSFYNEQFF
TGTGCCAGCAGCTTAGCGACTAGCTTCTACAATGAGCAGTTCTTC
>-|TRBD1|TRBJ2-7|TRBV29-1
CSVTLGQLSYEQYF
TGCAGCGTGACCCTGGGACAGCTGTCCTACGAGCAGTACTTC
>once|TRBD1|TRBJ1-1|TRBV7-3
CASSSTGQGVTEAFF
TGTGCCAGCAGCTCGACAGGACAGGGCGTCACTGAAGCTTTCTTT
>once|-|TRBJ2-1|TRBV24-1
CATSDSARTVADEQFF
TGTGCCACCAGTGATTCCGCGCGGACAGTGGCCGATGAGCAGTTCTTC
>-|TRBD1|TRBJ1-1|TRBV7-9
CARSLGWGQGVNTEAFF
TGTGCAAGAAGCCTAGGGTGGGGACAGGGGGTCAACACTGAAGCTTTCTTT
>-|TRBD1|TRBJ2-1|TRBV28
CASGLDRALELYNEQFF
TGTGCCAGCGGTTTGGACAGGGCCCTCGAACTCTACAATGAGCAGTTCTTC
>-|-|TRBJ2-3|TRBV7-9
CASSGIGGSPDTQYF
TGTGCCAGCAGCGGGATAGGGGGTTCACCAGATACGCAGTATTTT
>-|-|TRBJ1-1|TRBV19
CASSIVGDTEAFF
TGTGCCAGTAGTATAGTAGGCGATACTGAAGCTTTCTTT
>many|TRBD1|TRBJ1-2|TRBV5-4
CASSLAGTVKRGYTF
TGTGCCAGCAGCTTGGCCGGGACAGTAAAGAGGGGCTACACCTTC
>-|-|TRBJ2-1|TRBV28
CASGWDPRKTTYNEQFF
TGTGCCAGCGGGTGGGACCCACGAAAAACAACCTACAATGAGCAGTTCTTC
>-|-|TRBJ2-1|TRBV7-9
CASSLRGVEQFF
TGTGCCAGCAGCTTGAGGGGCGTTGAGCAGTTCTTC
>once|-|TRBJ2-1|TRBV5-6
CASSFGQGALVEFF
-
>few|TRBD2|TRBJ2-1|TRBV7-6
CASSLETSGGAEQFF
TGTGCCAGCAGCTTAGAGACTAGCGGGGGGGCGGAGCAGTTCTTC
>many|-|TRBJ2-2|TRBV5-4
CASSLEGGGITGELFF
TGTGCCAGCAGCTTGGAGGGAGGGGGCATCACCGGGGAGCTGTTTTTT
>-|-|TRBJ1-2|TRBV3-1
CASSQEAGIANYGYTF
TGTGCCAGCAGCCAAGAGGCGGGAATAGCTAACTATGGCTACACCTTC
>few|-|TRBJ1-2|TRBV7-2
CASSSGPYSTSGYTF
TGTGCCAGCAGCTCCGGACCGTACTCTACGTCCGGCTACACCTTC
>-|TRBD1|TRBJ1-1|TRBV7-6
CASSPPTGQDTEAFF
TGTGCCAGCAGCCCCCCGACAGGGCAGGACACTGAAGCTTTCTTT
>-|-|TRBJ2-3|TRBV28
CASSQRIKSTDTQYF
TGTGCCAGCAGCCAAAGGATAAAATCCACAGATACGCAGTATTTT
>once|-|TRBJ2-2|TRBV6-6
CASTQRLGSTYTGELFF
TGTGCCAGTACCCAGAGGCTGGGGTCTACTTACACCGGGGAGCTGTTTTTT
>-|-|TRBJ2-1|TRBV7-9
CASTFSGARNNEQFF
TGTGCCAGCACTTTCTCCGGGGCAAGGAACAATGAGCAGTTCTTC
>few|-|TRBJ1-4|TRBV7-9
CASSLVPNEKLFF
TGTGCCAGCAGCTTAGTTCCTAATGAAAAACTGTTTTTT
>once|TRBD1|TRBJ1-2|TRBV29-1
CSVGTGDAYGYTF
TGCAGCGTTGGGACAGGGGATGCCTATGGCTACACCTTC
>-|TRBD2|TRBJ2-3|TRBV4-2
CASSQEERGLADTQYF
TGTGCCAGCAGCCAAGAAGAGCGGGGATTGGCAGATACGCAGTATTTT
>few|-|TRBJ2-1|TRBV29-1
CSVDGGQLNEQFF
TGCAGCGTTGACGGGGGACAGCTCAATGAGCAGTTCTTC
>once|-|TRBJ1-1|TRBV19
CASSTGLAREAFF
TGTGCCAGTAGCACCGGGCTGGCAAGGGAAGCTTTCTTT
>-|-|TRBJ2-7|TRBV30
CAWSNFGDRPTYEQYF
TGTGCCTGGAGTAATTTTGGCGACAGGCCAACCTACGAGCAGTACTTC
>-|TRBD2|TRBJ2-5|TRBV5-4
CASSFRGLAGGETQYF
TGTGCCAGCAGCTTTAGGGGACTAGCGGGGGGAGAGACCCAGTACTTC
>once|-|TRBJ1-2|TRBV7-9
CASSLSPGTYGYTF
TGTGCCAGCAGCTTATCCCCGGGTACCTATGGCTACACCTTC
>-|-|TRBJ2-7|TRBV7-6
CASSPLGTTLDSYEQYF
TGTGCCAGCAGCCCCCTGGGGACAACCCTTGATTCCTACGAGCAGTACTTC
>once|-|TRBJ2-1|TRBV20-1
CSARGISYNKQFF
TGCAGTGCTAGGGGGATCTCCTACAATAAGCAGTTCTTC
>-|-|TRBJ2-7|TRBV18
CASSPDFSYEQYF
TGTGCCAGCTCACCAGACTTTTCCTACGAGCAGTACTTC
>many|TRBD2|TRBJ2-7|TRBV7-9
CASRTTSGYEQYF
TGTGCCAGCAGAACGACTAGCGGCTACGAGCAGTACTTC
>-|TRBD2|TRBJ2-1|TRBV11-1
CASSSPLGLADNYNEQFF
TGTGCCAGCAGCTCTCCGCTGGGACTAGCGGACAACTACAATGAGCAGTTCTTC
>once|-|TRBJ2-3|TRBV19
CATGEIGTDTQYF
TGTGCCACCGGGGAGATCGGCACAGATACGCAGTATTTT
>-|-|TRBJ1-2|TRBV6-5
CASWDLGGGYTF
TGTGCCAGCTGGGACCTAGGGGGGGGCTACACCTTC
>few|TRBD1|TRBJ2-1|TRBV7-8
CASSSFRTGRNEQFF
TGTGCCAGCAGCTCCTTTCGGACAGGGAGGAATGAGCAGTTCTTC
>few|-|TRBJ2-1|TRBV10-3
CAINQEDSRSYNEQFF
TGTGCCATCAACCAGGAGGACAGCCGCTCCTACAATGAGCAGTTCTTC
>-|TRBD1|TRBJ2-7|TRBV11-3
CASSPQGEGDEQYF
TGTGCCAGCAGCCCCCAGGGGGAAGGTGACGAGCAGTACTTC
>once|-|TRBJ2-1|TRBV6-1
CASSPASYNEQFF
TGTGCCAGCAGTCCCGCCTCCTACAATGAGCAGTTCTTC
>-|-|TRBJ1-4|TRBV4-1
CASSPSEGRREKLFF
TGCGCCAGCAGCCCAAGTGAGGGGCGCCGAGAAAAACTGTTTTTT
>-|TRBD1|TRBJ1-4|TRBV11-2
CASSLTGTGRDEKLFF
TGTGCCAGCAGCTTAACCGGGACAGGGAGGGACGAAAAACTGTTTTTT
>many|TRBD2|TRBJ2-7|TRBV27
CASSLFSGGSYEQYF
TGTGCCAGCAGTTTGTTTAGCGGGGGATCCTACGAGCAGTACTTC
>-|-|TRBJ2-3|TRBV12-3/TRBV12-4
CASNPPGRTTDTQYF
TGTGCCAGCAACCCCCCCGGCAGGACAACAGATACGCAGTATTTT
>-|-|TRBJ2-7|TRBV20-1
CSARDLTGGPREQYF
TGCAGTGCTAGAGATTTGACGGGGGGCCCCCGCGAGCAGTACTTC
>-|-|TRBJ1-5|TRBV19
CASSTAFDSSNQPQHF
TGTGCCAGTAGTACTGCTTTCGACAGTAGCAATCAGCCCCAGCATTTT
>-|TRBD1|TRBJ1-2|TRBV4-1
CASSQFGTGGIYGYTF
TGCGCCAGCAGCCAATTTGGGACAGGGGGGATCTATGGCTACACCTTC
>-|TRBD2|TRBJ2-1|TRBV27
CASARGVLGNEQFF
TGTGCCAGCGCCCGGGGGGTATTGGGCAATGAGCAGTTCTTC
>many|-|TRBJ2-7|TRBV11-2
CASSLDGNYEQYF
TGTGCCAGCAGCTTAGATGGAAACTACGAGCAGTACTTC